The clone carrying this T cell receptor beta chain was seen more than once but under ten times. Antigen: not known. The data were taken from a study of T cells after yellow fever vaccination. TCRdb reprocessed the 5' RACE reads with MiXCR, giving one entry per CDR3 protein. The sample includes 300,000 to 450,000 distinct CDR3 sequences, roughly 8.3% of them seen just once. CDR1 SGHRS and CDR2 YFSETQ come from the germline V gene. The ends lost 3 bases at V and 8 bases at J; junction bases unmatched: 11. This CDR3 contains 15 residues. Points from the study as a whole: Reappearing after the booster were most of the clones from primary vaccination (less than 97% CD4, about 87% CD8).

The V and J genes are TRBV5-1 and TRBJ2-7, with TRBD1 identical over 10 bases. The sample was PBMCs, taken more than 35 days after the first yellow fever vaccination. This TCR was sampled from a young man who received the YFV17D yellow fever vaccine. The CDR3 DNA sequence: TGCGCCAGCAGCTCGCAAGGACAGGGGGTTGAACAGCAGTACTTC. Protein product: CASSSQGQGVEQQYF.